These T cell receptor beta chains were read from a single sample in a study of radiotherapy plus CTLA-4 blockade in lung cancer. Method: immunoSEQ multiplex PCR; TCRdb's copy keeps in-frame clones and lacks some. The profile shows more than 75,000 clones, approximately 82% of them singletons. The sample consisted of peripheral blood, taken from a patient treated with radiotherapy plus ipilimumab. Receptor source: a human donor with non-small cell lung cancer that progressed on radiotherapy plus ipilimumab. CDR3s include the opening cysteine and the closing phenylalanine or tryptophan. D genes are given only for firm matches. Clone size, where shown, is once, few, many, or a class for clones that have expanded.

J gene,CDR3 length,clone size,V gene,D gene,CDR3 DNA,CDR3 protein
TRBJ1-1,13,many,TRBV28,-,TGTGCCAGCAGGGAGACTTTGAACACTGAAGCTTTCTTT,CASRETLNTEAFF
TRBJ2-5,15,once,TRBV15,-,TGTGCCACCAGCAGAGCCGCTACAGGGTGGGAGACCCAGTACTTC,CATSRAATGWETQYF
TRBJ1-1,14,-,TRBV9,TRBD1,TGTGCCAGCAGCGCCACAGGGGTGAACACTGAAGCTTTCTTT,CASSATGVNTEAFF
TRBJ2-5,15,-,TRBV11-2,TRBD1,TGTGCCAGCAGCTCGGACAGGGGCCTTCGAGAGACCCAGTACTTC,CASSSDRGLRETQYF
TRBJ2-7,19,-,TRBV6-1,TRBD2,TGTGCCAGCAGTGAAAGGGAAGGGCTTCTAGCGGGAGGGTACCACGAGCAGTACTTC,CASSEREGLLAGGYHEQYF
TRBJ1-1,13,-,TRBV4-2,-,TGTGCCAGCAGCCATGCCAGTGGGTTTGAAGCTTTCTTT,CASSHASGFEAFF
TRBJ1-2,14,-,TRBV6-1,TRBD1,TGTGCCAGCAGCGCACAGGACAGGGGTTATGGCTACACCTTC,CASSAQDRGYGYTF
TRBJ1-1,15,-,TRBV13,-,TGTGCCAGCAGCCCCCTAAACAGGGCCAACACTGAAGCTTTCTTT,CASSPLNRANTEAFF
TRBJ2-3,15,few,TRBV5-8,TRBD2,TGTGCCAGCAGCTTGGAGTGGACGGGAGGGAATACGCAGTATTTT,CASSLEWTGGNTQYF
TRBJ2-5,14,-,TRBV4-2,TRBD1,TGTGCCAGCAGCCAAGGGACAGGGCAAGAGACCCAGTACTTC,CASSQGTGQETQYF
TRBJ2-1,11,-,TRBV15,-,TGTGCCACCAGGTGGGAGAATGAGCAGTTCTTC,CATRWENEQFF
TRBJ2-7,15,few,TRBV7-9,TRBD1,TGTGCCAGCAGCCCGACAGGGAAAAGCTCCTACGAGCAGTACTTC,CASSPTGKSSYEQYF
TRBJ2-2,13,-,TRBV19,-,TGTGCCAGTAGTATAATCACCACCGGGGAGCTGTTTTTT,CASSIITTGELFF
TRBJ2-5,17,-,TRBV7-8,TRBD2,TGTGCCAGCAGCTTAGCGCCCGGGGGGAGGTACCAAGAGACCCAGTACTTC,CASSLAPGGRYQETQYF
TRBJ1-2,13,-,TRBV5-6,-,TGTGCCAGCAGCTTGGTGACCATATATGGCTACACCTTC,CASSLVTIYGYTF
TRBJ1-2,13,-,TRBV28,-,TGTGCCAGCAGTTCGGCAGTTGTCGGTGGCTACACCTTC,CASSSAVVGGYTF